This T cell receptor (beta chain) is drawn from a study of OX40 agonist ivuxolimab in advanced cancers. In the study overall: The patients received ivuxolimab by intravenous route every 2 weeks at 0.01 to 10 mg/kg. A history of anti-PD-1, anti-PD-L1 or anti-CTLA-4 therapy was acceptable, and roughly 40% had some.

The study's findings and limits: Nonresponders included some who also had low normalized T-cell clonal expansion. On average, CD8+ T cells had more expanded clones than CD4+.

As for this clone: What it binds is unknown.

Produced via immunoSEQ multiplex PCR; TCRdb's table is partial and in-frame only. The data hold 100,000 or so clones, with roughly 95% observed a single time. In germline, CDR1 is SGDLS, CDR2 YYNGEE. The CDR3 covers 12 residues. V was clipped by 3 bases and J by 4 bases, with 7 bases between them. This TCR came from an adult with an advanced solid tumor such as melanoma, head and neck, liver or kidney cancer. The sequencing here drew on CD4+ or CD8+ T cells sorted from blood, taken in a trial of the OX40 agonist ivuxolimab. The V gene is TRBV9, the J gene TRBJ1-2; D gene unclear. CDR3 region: CASSAGSYGYTF. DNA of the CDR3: TGTGCCAGCAGCGCCGGGTCCTATGGCTACACCTTC.